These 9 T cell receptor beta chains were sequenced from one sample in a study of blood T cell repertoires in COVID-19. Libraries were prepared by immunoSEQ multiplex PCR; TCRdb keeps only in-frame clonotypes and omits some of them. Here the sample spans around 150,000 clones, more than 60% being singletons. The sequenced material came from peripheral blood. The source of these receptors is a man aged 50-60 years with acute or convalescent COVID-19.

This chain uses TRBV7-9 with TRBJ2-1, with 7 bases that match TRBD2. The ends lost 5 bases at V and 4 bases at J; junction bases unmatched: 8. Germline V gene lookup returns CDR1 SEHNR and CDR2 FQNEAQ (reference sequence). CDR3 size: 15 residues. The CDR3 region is CASSPPVGGYNEQFF. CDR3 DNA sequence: TGTGCCAGCAGCCCCCCCGTGGGAGGGTACAATGAGCAGTTCTTC.

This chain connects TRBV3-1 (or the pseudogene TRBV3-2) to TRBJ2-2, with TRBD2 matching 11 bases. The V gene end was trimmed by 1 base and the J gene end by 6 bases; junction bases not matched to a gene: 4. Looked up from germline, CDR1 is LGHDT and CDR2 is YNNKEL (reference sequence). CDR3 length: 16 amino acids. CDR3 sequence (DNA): TGTGCCAGCAGCCAAGTGCTACTAGCGGGGGCCGGGGAGCTGTTTTTT. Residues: CASSQVLLAGAGELFF.

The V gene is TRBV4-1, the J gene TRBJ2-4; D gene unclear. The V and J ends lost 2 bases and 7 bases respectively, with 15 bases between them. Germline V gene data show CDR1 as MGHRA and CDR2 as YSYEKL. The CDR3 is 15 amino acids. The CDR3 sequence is CASSQFSGVGNIQYF. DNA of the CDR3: TGCGCCAGCAGCCAATTTTCAGGTGTGGGTAACATTCAGTACTTC.

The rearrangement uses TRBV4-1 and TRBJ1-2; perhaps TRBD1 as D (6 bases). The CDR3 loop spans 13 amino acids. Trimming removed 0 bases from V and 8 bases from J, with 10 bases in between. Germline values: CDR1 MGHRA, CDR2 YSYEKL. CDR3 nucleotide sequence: TGCGCCAGCAGCCAAGAAGAACAGGGCGGCTACACCTTC. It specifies CASSQEEQGGYTF.

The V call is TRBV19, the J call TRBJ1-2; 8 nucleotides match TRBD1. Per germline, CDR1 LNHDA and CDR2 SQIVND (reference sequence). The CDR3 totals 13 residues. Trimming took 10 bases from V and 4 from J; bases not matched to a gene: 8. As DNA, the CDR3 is TGTGCCACCTTGAAGACAGGGGTCTATGGCTACACCTTC. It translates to CATLKTGVYGYTF.

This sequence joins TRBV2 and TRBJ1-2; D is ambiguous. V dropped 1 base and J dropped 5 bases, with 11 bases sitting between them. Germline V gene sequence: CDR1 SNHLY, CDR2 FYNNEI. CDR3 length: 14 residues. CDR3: CASSEGRGTYGYTF. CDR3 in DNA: TGTGCCAGCAGTGAAGGCCGAGGCACATATGGCTACACCTTC. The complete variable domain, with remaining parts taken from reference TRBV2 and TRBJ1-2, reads EPEVTQTPSHQVTQMGQEVILRCVPISNHLYFYWYRQILGQKVEFLVSFYNNEISEKSEIFDDQFSVERPDGSNFTLKIRSTKLEDSAMYFCASSEGRGTYGYTFGSGTRLTVV.

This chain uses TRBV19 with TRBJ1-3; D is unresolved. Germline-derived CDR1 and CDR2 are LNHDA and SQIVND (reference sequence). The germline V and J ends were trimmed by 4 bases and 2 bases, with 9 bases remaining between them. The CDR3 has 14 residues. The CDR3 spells CASSTSQAGNTIYF. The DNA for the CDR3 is TGTGCCAGTAGTACGAGTCAGGCTGGAAACACCATATATTTT.

The CDR3 nucleotides read TGTGCCAGCAGCTTAAGTCTAGCGGGGGAAAACACCGGGGAGCTGTTTTTT. The encoded protein is CASSLSLAGENTGELFF. The chain recombines TRBV7-6 with TRBJ2-2; 10 positions agree with TRBD2. The CDR3 length is 17 residues. Germline CDR1 SGHVS, CDR2 FNYEAQ. The V segment lost 2 bases and the J segment 2 bases; nucleotides outside the gene matches: 5.

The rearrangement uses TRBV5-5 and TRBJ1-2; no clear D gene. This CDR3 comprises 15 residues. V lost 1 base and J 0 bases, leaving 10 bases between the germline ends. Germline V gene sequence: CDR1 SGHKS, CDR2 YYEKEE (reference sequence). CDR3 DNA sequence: TGTGCCAGCAGCTTGTATTCAGAATCTAACTATGGCTACACCTTC. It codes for CASSLYSESNYGYTF.